The present T cell receptor beta chain was sequenced within a study of blood T cell repertoires in COVID-19. Trimming pared 1 base from V and 1 base from J, leaving 9 bases between. The germline CDR1 and CDR2 sequences are MNHEY and SMNVEV (reference sequence). CDR3 length: 15 residues. Assay: immunoSEQ multiplex PCR; the TCRdb copy retains only in-frame clones and omits some. The table records approximately 260,000 clones, about nine tenths of them present only once. Sample: peripheral blood. The TCR originated in a man aged 55 to 70 who had recovered from COVID-19. This sequence joins TRBV27 and TRBJ2-3; a possible D gene is TRBD2 (5 bases). CDR3 in amino acids: CASSLWVGGTDTQYF. The CDR3 region has the DNA TGTGCCAGCAGTTTATGGGTCGGGGGCACAGATACGCAGTATTTT.